The next 23 T cell receptor beta chains were all read from a single sample in a study of vaccination and CD4 T cells after COVID-19. Their specific antigens are unknown. The sample's treatment: approximately nine-day PBMC culture with coronavirus spike peptide pools or control peptides (ViraFEST assay). An Oncomine TCR Beta short-read assay was used to sequence the DNA from cultured CD4+ T cells. TCRdb passed the PCR reads through MiXCR, listing each CDR3 protein once. The table lists roughly 6,300 distinct CDR3 sequences, under 35% of them singletons. The specimen comprised CD4+ T cells from blood, cultured in vitro, sampled after SARS-CoV-2 vaccination. Every receptor here comes from a human donor who had recovered from COVID-19.

The chain is built from TRBV7-9 and TRBJ2-1; the match to TRBD2 covers 7 bases. J gave up 5 bases and V 1 base, and 2 bases lay outside the gene matches. Germline V gene lookup returns CDR1 SEHNR and CDR2 FQNEAQ (reference sequence). The CDR3 is 14 residues long. The CDR3 reads CASSLGGGDNEQFF. The CDR3 region has the DNA TGTGCCAGCAGCTTAGGGGGGGGAGACAATGAGCAGTTCTTC. The full variable domain, in which reference TRBV7-9 and TRBJ2-1 provide the parts outside the CDR3, is DTGVSQNPRHKITKRGQNVTFRCDPISEHNRLYWYRQTLGQGPEFLTYFQNEAQLEKSRLLSDRFSAERPKGSFSTLEIQRTEQGDSAMYLCASSLGGGDNEQFFGPGTRLTVL.

This clonotype has a handful of counts. V and J are TRBV27 and TRBJ2-2; D call uncertain. The CDR3 totals 12 residues. Trimming took 2 bases from V and 5 from J, leaving 3 bases between them. Germline lookup yields CDR1 MNHEY and CDR2 SMNVEV (reference sequence). The CDR3: CASSLTTGELFF. The CDR3 DNA reads as TGTGCCAGCAGTTTAACGACCGGGGAGCTGTTTTTT.

This clonotype ranks as medium-sized (0.01 to 0.1%). The J gene is TRBJ2-5, the V gene TRBV20-1; tentative D call: TRBD2 (5 bases). Between the trimmed V and J ends, which lost 6 bases and 7 bases, there was a span of 18 bases. Germline V CDR1 and CDR2: DFQATT, SNEGSKA (reference sequence). The CDR3 is 13 residues long. In nucleotides, the CDR3 is TGCAGTGCAACCCCCAGCGGAAAGGGGACCCAGTACTTC. This gives the protein CSATPSGKGTQYF.

V gene TRBV15 combines with J gene TRBJ2-5, with a weak D call TRBD2 (6 bases). Germline CDR1 is LNHNV and CDR2 is YYDKDF (reference sequence). Between the trimmed V and J ends, which lost 0 bases and 9 bases, there was a span of 11 bases. The CDR3 covers 13 residues. CDR3 DNA: TGTGCCACCAGCAGAGATTATAGGGAGGCCCAGTACTTC. The encoded protein is CATSRDYREAQYF.

V usage is TRBV20-1 and J usage is TRBJ2-4, with D tentatively TRBD2 (7 bases). The CDR3 loop spans 16 amino acids. Deletions cut 3 bases from V and 0 bases from J, with 15 bases between. Germline lookup yields CDR1 DFQATT and CDR2 SNEGSKA (reference sequence). CDR3 sequence: CSARGAAGIAKNIQYF. CDR3 DNA sequence: TGCAGTGCTAGGGGGGCAGCGGGGATAGCCAAAAACATTCAGTACTTC.

The chain recombines TRBV4-2 with TRBJ1-2; D is uncertain. Germline-derived CDR1 and CDR2 are LGHNA and YNFKEQ. V dropped 3 bases and J dropped 10 bases, with 24 bases sitting between them. The CDR3 sequence is 16 residues long. CDR3: CASSQSLGELSIIYTF. DNA for the CDR3: TGTGCCAGCAGCCAGAGCCTCGGGGAATTATCGATCATCTACACCTTC.

Relative to its sample, this clonotype is medium-sized. The junction departs from the called germline gene at one end, perhaps through a read error. The V and J genes are TRBV28 and TRBJ1-2; the D is unclear. This CDR3 has 11 amino acids. CDR1 MDHEN and CDR2 SYDVKM come from the germline V gene. The CDR3 sequence is CASSQRTASAF. DNA of the CDR3: TGTGCCAGCAGTCAGCGGACGGCTTCTGCCTTC.

By its share, this clonotype is medium-sized. The chain couples TRBV28 to TRBJ1-5; D is unresolved. The CDR3 is 14 residues long. The germline V gene encodes CDR1 MDHEN and CDR2 SYDVKM. Trimming took 4 bases from V and 9 from J, leaving 16 bases between them. For the CDR3, the DNA is TGTGCCAGCAGTTCCTCACCGGCCCGGGGGCCCCAGCATTTT. This sequence encodes CASSSSPARGPQHF.

Within the sample, this clonotype is medium-sized. The chain uses TRBV20-1 and TRBJ1-6, with 8 bases lining up with TRBD1. In germline, CDR1 is DFQATT, CDR2 SNEGSKA (reference sequence). The CDR3 loop spans 15 amino acids. Trimming took 2 bases from V and 9 from J; bases not matched to a gene: 9. This chain's CDR3 is CSARRGQGTGSPLHF. The CDR3 region has the DNA TGCAGTGCTAGACGTGGCCAGGGGACAGGTTCACCCCTCCACTTT.

V is TRBV6-2 or TRBV6-3 and J is TRBJ1-2; no firm D call. CDR1 and CDR2 from the germline V gene are MNHEY and SVGEGT. Trimming left V 5 bases short and J 4 bases short, with 14 bases between. The CDR3 sequence is 14 residues long. Written as DNA, the CDR3 is TGTGCCAGCAGTGACCCCTTTGAGCGCTATGGCTACACCTTC. This translates into CASSDPFERYGYTF.

This clonotype is termed medium-sized. This chain uses TRBV19 with TRBJ1-1; D perhaps matches TRBD1 (5 bases). There are 14 residues in the CDR3. Looked up from germline, CDR1 is LNHDA and CDR2 is SQIVND (reference sequence). The V gene lost 7 bases and the J gene lost 7 bases, with 19 bases spanning the gap. The CDR3 bases are TGTGCCAGTAAACCAGGGAGTGTTAGTGGTGAAGCTTTCTTT. Residues: CASKPGSVSGEAFF.

By share, this clonotype ranks as medium-sized (0.01 to 0.1%). The rearrangement joins TRBV28 to TRBJ2-7; D is tentatively TRBD1 or TRBD2 (6 bases each). V lost 2 bases and J 5 bases, leaving 10 bases between the germline ends. Germline CDR1 and CDR2: MDHEN and SYDVKM. The CDR3 covers 13 residues. CDR3 sequence reads: CASSLDGGNEQYF. Here the CDR3 DNA reads TGTGCCAGCAGTTTAGACGGGGGCAACGAGCAGTACTTC.

By sample share, this clonotype is medium-sized. CDR3 sequence (DNA): TGTGCCACCAGTGGTAGAGGGGGCGAGCTCGGCGGCTACACCTTC. Protein product: CATSGRGGELGGYTF. V usage is TRBV24-1 and J usage is TRBJ1-2; TRBD1 aligns across 7 bases. The trim removed 5 bases at V and 8 bases at J, leaving 13 bases unmatched. The V gene's germline CDR1 is KGHDR and CDR2 SFDVKD. The CDR3 has 15 residues.

The chain uses TRBV5-1 and TRBJ2-1, with D unclear. V was shortened by 5 bases and J by 3 bases, with 9 bases between the two germline ends. CDR1 is SGHRS and CDR2 is YFSETQ in the germline V gene. The CDR3 loop spans 13 amino acids. CDR3 coding DNA: TGCGCCAGCAGGGACCCCAGCTACAATGAGCAGTTCTTC. Translating gives CASRDPSYNEQFF.

This clonotype was counted a few times. This chain uses TRBV28 with TRBJ1-2, with D tentatively TRBD1 (6 bases). CDR1 is MDHEN, CDR2 SYDVKM, per germline. The V end lost 2 bases, the J end lost 5 bases, and 12 bases lay between the germline ends. The CDR3 extends over 14 amino acids. CDR3 nucleotide sequence: TGTGCCAGCAGTTTAATGGGGGCGCGGTATGGCTACACCTTC. Translation: CASSLMGARYGYTF.

This chain uses TRBV27 with TRBJ2-5, with 13 bases aligning to TRBD2. The CDR3 covers 22 residues. CDR1 is MNHEY and CDR2 is SMNVEV in the germline V gene (reference sequence). Trimming removed 5 bases from V and 5 bases from J; junction bases left unmatched: 26. This chain's CDR3 is CASSTTTPGLAGSWGKRETQYF. In DNA, the CDR3 is TGTGCCAGCAGTACAACTACGCCGGGACTAGCGGGATCCTGGGGTAAACGTGAGACCCAGTACTTC.

This clonotype was observed a few times. The rearrangement uses TRBV15 and TRBJ2-1; a possible D gene is TRBD2 (5 bases). Trimming pared 3 bases from V and 4 bases from J, leaving 16 bases between. CDR1 is LNHNV and CDR2 is YYDKDF in the germline V gene (reference sequence). The CDR3 is 16 amino acids. The CDR3, as DNA: TGTGCCACCAGCAGCCGCCAAGGACTGCCTTACAATGAGCAGTTCTTC. Encoded protein: CATSSRQGLPYNEQFF. The whole variable domain, filled in from reference TRBV15 and TRBJ2-1, reads DAMVIQNPRYQVTQFGKPVTLSCSQTLNHNVMYWYQQKSSQAPKLLFHYYDKDFNNEADTPDNFQSRRPNTSFCFLDIRSPGLGDTAMYLCATSSRQGLPYNEQFFGPGTRLTVL.

This clonotype was observed a handful of times. This chain links TRBV28 with TRBJ1-2, with D hard to call. The CDR3 runs 12 residues. V lost 6 bases and J lost 4, with 9 bases in between. The germline gives CDR1 MDHEN, CDR2 SYDVKM. As DNA, the CDR3 is TGTGCCAGCAGGTTCCCGAGCTATGGCTACACCTTC. Its translation: CASRFPSYGYTF.

The chain has TRBV6-2 or TRBV6-3 and TRBJ2-7; 9 bases are shared with TRBD1. After removal of 6 bases from V and 2 bases from J, the junction contained 2 bases not matched to a gene. The CDR3 covers 13 residues. Germline V gives CDR1 MNHEY, CDR2 SVGEGT. Here the CDR3 DNA reads TGTGCCAGCAGCCGGACAGGGGCCTACGAGCAGTACTTC. As protein: CASSRTGAYEQYF.

This sequence joins TRBV7-9 and TRBJ2-5; the D is unclear. Trimming removed 5 bases from V and 2 bases from J, with 15 bases in between. This CDR3 comprises 15 residues. The germline V gene encodes CDR1 SEHNR and CDR2 FQNEAQ (reference sequence). In nucleotides, the CDR3 is TGTGCCAGCAGCCCCCGGACGGACCTTCAAGAGACCCAGTACTTC. Its protein product is CASSPRTDLQETQYF. The entire variable domain, with the rest obtained from reference TRBV7-9 and TRBJ2-5, is as follows: DTGVSQNPRHKITKRGQNVTFRCDPISEHNRLYWYRQTLGQGPEFLTYFQNEAQLEKSRLLSDRFSAERPKGSFSTLEIQRTEQGDSAMYLCASSPRTDLQETQYFGPGTRLLVL.

J is TRBJ2-5 and V is TRBV20-1; TRBD1 aligns across 9 bases. The germline CDR1 and CDR2 sequences are DFQATT and SNEGSKA (reference sequence). V lost 5 bases to trimming and J lost 3 bases; unmatched junction nucleotides: 10. This CDR3 region has 15 residues. This CDR3 reads CSAPPGTGKEETQYF. The CDR3, as DNA: TGCAGTGCTCCCCCCGGGACAGGGAAGGAAGAGACCCAGTACTTC.

This clonotype turned up a few times. This rearrangement joins TRBV4-3 to TRBJ2-7, with D possibly being TRBD1 (6 bases). V was pared by 0 bases and J by 4 bases, with 7 bases between. In germline, CDR1 is LGHNA, CDR2 YSLEER. The length of the CDR3 is 13 residues. The CDR3 sequence: CASSQEDSYEQYF. The CDR3 DNA is TGCGCCAGCAGCCAAGAGGACAGTTACGAGCAGTACTTC.

CDR3 bases: TGCAGTGCTAGTCGGGCTAGCGGGTCCTACGAGCAGTACTTC. Protein product: CSASRASGSYEQYF. The V gene is TRBV20-1, the J gene TRBJ2-7, with 8 bases matching TRBD2. Trimming took 3 bases from V and 1 from J; bases not matched to a gene: 5. CDR3 length: 14 amino acids. The germline gives CDR1 DFQATT, CDR2 SNEGSKA (reference sequence).